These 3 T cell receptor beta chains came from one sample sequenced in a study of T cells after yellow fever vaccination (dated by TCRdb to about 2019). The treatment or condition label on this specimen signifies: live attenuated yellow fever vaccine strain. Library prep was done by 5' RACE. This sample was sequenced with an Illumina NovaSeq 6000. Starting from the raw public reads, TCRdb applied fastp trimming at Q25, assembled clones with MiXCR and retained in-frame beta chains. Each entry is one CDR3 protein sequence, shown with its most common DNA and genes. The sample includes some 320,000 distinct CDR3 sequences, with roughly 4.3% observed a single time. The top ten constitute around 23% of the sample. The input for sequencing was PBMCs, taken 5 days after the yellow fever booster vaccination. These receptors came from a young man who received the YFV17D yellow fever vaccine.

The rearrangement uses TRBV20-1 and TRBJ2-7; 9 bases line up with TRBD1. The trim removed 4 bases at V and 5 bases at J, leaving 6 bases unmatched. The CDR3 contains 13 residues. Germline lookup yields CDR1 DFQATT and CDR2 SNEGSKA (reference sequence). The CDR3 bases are TGCAGTGCTAAGATACAGGGGGCGGACGAGCAGTACGTC. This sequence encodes CSAKIQGADEQYV.

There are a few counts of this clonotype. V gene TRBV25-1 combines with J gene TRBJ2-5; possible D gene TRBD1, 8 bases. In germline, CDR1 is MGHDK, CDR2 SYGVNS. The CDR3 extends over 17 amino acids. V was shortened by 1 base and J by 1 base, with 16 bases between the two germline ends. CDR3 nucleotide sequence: TGTGCCAGCAGTGAATGGGGGGGACAGGCTCTCCAAGAGACCCAGTACTTC. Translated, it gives CASSEWGGQALQETQYF.

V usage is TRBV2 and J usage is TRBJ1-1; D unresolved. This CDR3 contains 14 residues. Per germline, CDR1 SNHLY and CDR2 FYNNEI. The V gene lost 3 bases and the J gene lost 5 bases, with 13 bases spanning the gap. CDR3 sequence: CASSEWGGMTEAFF. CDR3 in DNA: TGTGCCAGCAGTGAGTGGGGAGGTATGACTGAAGCTTTCTTT.